This T cell receptor beta chain comes out of a study of CD8 T cells in Susac syndrome (dated by TCRdb to the late 2010s). Notes on the research overall: The study used repertoire sequencing to test whether antigen drove CD8+ T cell activation and differentiation in Susac syndrome. Broader findings and caveats from the paper: The number of individuals in the TCR sequencing and HLA analysis was recognized as being relatively small.

Peripheral blood CD8+ and CD4+ T cells from healthy donors, Susac syndrome patients and multiple sclerosis patients were profiled by high-throughput TCR beta sequencing. The multiple sclerosis controls were treatment-naive patients who had stable or active relapsing-remitting disease and met the revised McDonald criteria. Bulk CD8+ and CD4+ T cells were purified by magnetic negative isolation, while CD8+ TEMRA cells were enriched using FACS. Blood was collected in EDTA tubes and processed within 24 hours, with PBMCs isolated through density gradient centrifugation. PBMCs intended for TCR sequencing were frozen in liquid nitrogen and were later thawed in a 37 degrees C water bath. Purity of sorted or isolated CD4+, CD8+ and CD8+ TEMRA cells was at least 90%. The germline V gene sets CDR1 to SGHAT and CDR2 to FQNNGV. Its CDR3 holds 15 amino acids, cysteine through phenylalanine. Of all the DNA, just the CDR3 is kept, 45 bases in frame from base 1. V is shortened by 5 bases, J by 5 bases, and the region joining them spans 18 bases.

As regards this clonotype: Its antigen remains undetermined. No much larger clonotype is one base removed from it; base qualities were not supplied.

RNA was extracted using the RNeasy kit, and about 0.5 to 1 microgram was reverse transcribed with random hexamers. TCR beta CDR3 regions were amplified with the immunoSEQ multiplex PCR assay covering 54 Vbeta and 13 Jbeta segments. To correct PCR amplification bias, a synthetic template baseline was used for both primer optimization and computational correction. In the original analysis: Reads were annotated to V, D and J genes per IMGT and analyzed with immunoSEQ Analyzer, keeping only productive sequences. Clonality was computed as one minus Shannon entropy normalized by log2 of the number of productive unique sequences. For each patient and control, public and private clones were evaluated within the 100 most prevalent clones. Susac-specific clones were defined as absent from healthy and MS cohorts, about 1,100 published viral clones and other ImmuneACCESS disease sequences. TCRdb ran its own pipeline on the public reads, namely fastp trimming at Q25 and MiXCR clone calling, and kept in-frame beta chains. Rows merge per CDR3 protein into single entries with the most common DNA and genes. What appears here as the V and J calls and clone size reflects TCRdb's work, not the paper's. This sample gives 300,000 or so distinct CDR3 sequences in total; about 91% of them show up just once. The top ten clonotypes cover around 0.07% of the sample.

The chain employs TRBV11-2 and TRBJ2-5; the D segment is perhaps TRBD1 or TRBD2, each sharing 5 matched bases. The source is a human donor with multiple sclerosis. Sequenced sample: CD4+ T cells from PBMCs. The DNA sequence follows: TGTGCCAGCAGCCCTACGGGGCGGATGTCGGAGACCCAGTACTTC. Its product reads: CASSPTGRMSETQYF.